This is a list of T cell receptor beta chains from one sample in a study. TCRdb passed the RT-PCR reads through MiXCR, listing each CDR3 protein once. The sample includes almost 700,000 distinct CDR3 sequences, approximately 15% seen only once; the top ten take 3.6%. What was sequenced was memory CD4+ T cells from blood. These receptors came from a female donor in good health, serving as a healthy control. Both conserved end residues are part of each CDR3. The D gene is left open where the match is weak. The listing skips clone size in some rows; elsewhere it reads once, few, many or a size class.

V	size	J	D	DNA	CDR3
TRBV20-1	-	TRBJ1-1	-	TGCAGTGCTAGCCATTTACAGAAGTTGTGGGCTTTCTTT	CSASHLQKLWAFF
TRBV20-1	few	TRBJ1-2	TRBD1	TGCAGTGCTAGAGACCAGGGGGGGGACTATGGCTACACCTTC	CSARDQGGDYGYTF
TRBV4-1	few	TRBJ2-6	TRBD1	TGCGCCAGCAGCCAACCGGGACAGGGGGCTTATGGGGCCAACGTCCTGACTTTC	CASSQPGQGAYGANVLTF
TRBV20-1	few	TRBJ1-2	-	TGCAGTGCTAGATTCCAGATTGGCGGCTACACCTTC	CSARFQIGGYTF
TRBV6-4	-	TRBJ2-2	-	TGTGCCAGCAGTGTTAATAGCGTGAACACCGGGGAGCTGTTTTTT	CASSVNSVNTGELFF
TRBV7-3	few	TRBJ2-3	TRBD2	TGTGCCAGCAGCTTAGTTAGCGGGAGGGCAGATACGCAGTATTTT	CASSLVSGRADTQYF
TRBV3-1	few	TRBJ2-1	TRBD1	TGTGCCAGCAGCTATACAGGGGCCGGTGGTGAGCAGTTCTTC	CASSYTGAGGEQFF
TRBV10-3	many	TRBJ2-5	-	TGTGCCATCAGTGAGTCGGGTACAGGAGGGGGAGAGACCCAGTACTTC	CAISESGTGGGETQYF
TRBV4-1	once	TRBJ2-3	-	TGCGCCAGCAGCCAAGAGGTCTTCAATACGCAGTATTTT	CASSQEVFNTQYF
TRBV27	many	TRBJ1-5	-	TGTGCCAGCAGTGGGGATTACGAGGAGCCCCAGCATTTT	CASSGDYEEPQHF
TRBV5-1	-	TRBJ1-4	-	TGCGCCAGCAGCTGGAGGCCGGGATCCCGAGGGACTAATGAAAAACTGTTTTTT	CASSWRPGSRGTNEKLFF
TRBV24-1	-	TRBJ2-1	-	TGTGCCACCAGTGATCATACAGGGTTCGCCTACAATGAGCAGTTCTTC	CATSDHTGFAYNEQFF
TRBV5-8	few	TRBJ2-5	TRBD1	TGTGCCAGCAGGAACAGGGGGCGCGAGACCCAGTACTTC	CASRNRGRETQYF
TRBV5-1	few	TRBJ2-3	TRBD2	TGCGCCAGCAGCTTGGTGGGGACTAGCGGTGGATTCGGCACAGATACGCAGTATTTT	CASSLVGTSGGFGTDTQYF
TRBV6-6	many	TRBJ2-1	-	TGTGCCAGCAGTTACGGAGGGAGCTCCTACAATGAGCAGTTCTTC	CASSYGGSSYNEQFF
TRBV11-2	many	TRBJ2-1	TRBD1	TGTGCCAGCAGCTCCGGACAGGCCTTCTACAATGAGCAGTTCTTC	CASSSGQAFYNEQFF
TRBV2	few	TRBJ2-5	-	TGTGCCAGCAGTAAAAACGAGGGAGAGACCCAGTACTTC	CASSKNEGETQYF
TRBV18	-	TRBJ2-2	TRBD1	TGTGCCAGCTGCACCCAGGGGGCGTTAGGACCCGGGGAGCTGTTTTTT	CASCTQGALGPGELFF
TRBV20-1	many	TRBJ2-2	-	TGCAGTGTGGTTGGAGCGGTTCCGGGGGAGCTGTTTTTT	CSVVGAVPGELFF
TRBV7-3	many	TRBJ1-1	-	TGTGCCAGCAGCTTGGACAGACTGAACACTGAAGCTTTCTTT	CASSLDRLNTEAFF
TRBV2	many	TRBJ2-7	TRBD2	TGTGCCAGCAGACCGGGACTAGCGGGAGCCTACGAGCAGTACTTC	CASRPGLAGAYEQYF
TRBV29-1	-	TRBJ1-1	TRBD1	TGCAGCGTTTACGGGGACAGGGGGCTCGCTAAAGCTTTCTTT	CSVYGDRGLAKAFF
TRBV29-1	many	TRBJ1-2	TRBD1	TGCAGCGTTCCCCTGGGGGGACAGTTGTATGGCTACACCTTC	CSVPLGGQLYGYTF
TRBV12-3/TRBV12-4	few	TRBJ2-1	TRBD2	TGTGCCAGCAGTGTGACTAGCGGGTGGAACAATGAGCAGTTCTTC	CASSVTSGWNNEQFF
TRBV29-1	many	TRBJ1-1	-	TGCAGCGCCCGAGGCGGCCAAGCTATGAACACTGAAGCTTTCTTT	CSARGGQAMNTEAFF
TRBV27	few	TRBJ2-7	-	TGTGCCAGCAGTGCGTTACAAAGGGGAGAGGAGCAGTACTTC	CASSALQRGEEQYF
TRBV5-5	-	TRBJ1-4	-	TGTGCCAGCAGCCTCGCTGGGAGGGCAACTAATGAAAAACTGTTTTTT	CASSLAGRATNEKLFF
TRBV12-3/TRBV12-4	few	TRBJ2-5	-	TGTGCCAGCAGTGAAGGGACCGAGACCCAGTACTTC	CASSEGTETQYF
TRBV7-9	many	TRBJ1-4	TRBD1	TGCGCCAGCAGCAGGGGACAGAATGAAAAACTGTTTTTT	CASSRGQNEKLFF
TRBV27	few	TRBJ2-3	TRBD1	TGTGCCAGCAGCCCCGGACAGGGCTATCTAAATACGCAGTATTTT	CASSPGQGYLNTQYF
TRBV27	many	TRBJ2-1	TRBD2	TGTGCCAGCAGTGTTAGCGGGAGGTTTTACAATGAGCAGTTCTTC	CASSVSGRFYNEQFF
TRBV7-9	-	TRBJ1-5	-	TGTGCCAGCAGCTTAGGAGATCGGGACACAGTTCAGCCCCAGCATTTT	CASSLGDRDTVQPQHF
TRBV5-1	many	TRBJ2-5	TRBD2	TGCGCCAGCAGCTTGTCCGGGGGGTGGCAAGAGACCCAGTACTTC	CASSLSGGWQETQYF
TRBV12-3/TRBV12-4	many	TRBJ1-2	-	TGTGCCAGCAGTAGGGGGTCGTCGTATGGCTACACCTTC	CASSRGSSYGYTF
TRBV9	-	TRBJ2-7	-	TGTGCCAGCAGCCCGCTCCATAGGGCGGGGAGCTACGAGCAGTACTTC	CASSPLHRAGSYEQYF
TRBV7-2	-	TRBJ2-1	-	TGTGCCAGCAGCCAGACCCAGGGCTCCTACAATGAGCAGTTCTTC	CASSQTQGSYNEQFF
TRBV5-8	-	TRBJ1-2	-	TGTGCCAGCAGCCCTGGACATGGGAATGGCTACACCTTC	CASSPGHGNGYTF
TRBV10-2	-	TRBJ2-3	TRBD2	TGTGCCAGCAGAGCGGGAGAAGGAACAGATACGCAGTATTTT	CASRAGEGTDTQYF
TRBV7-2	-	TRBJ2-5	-	TGTGCCAGCAGCCGCCGGATGAAGGGCCAAGAGACCCAGTACTTC	CASSRRMKGQETQYF
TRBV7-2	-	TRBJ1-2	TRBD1	TGTGCCAGCAGCTTCGGCAGGGGGGAATATGGCTACACCTTC	CASSFGRGEYGYTF